This is a list of T cell receptor beta chains from one sample in a study of T cell repertoires in cytomegalovirus infection. TCRdb processed the reads anew with MiXCR; each CDR3 protein has one entry. The sample contains approximately 130,000 distinct CDR3 sequences, roughly 9% of which appear only once. Sequenced input: PBMCs. The receptors here all came from a human donor in good health (CMV status not recorded). Some clones in this sample may be carry-over from other donors' samples. Both conserved end residues are part of each CDR3. Fields, in order: J gene, D gene, V gene, clone size, CDR3 protein, CDR3 DNA. D genes are given only for firm matches. Rows give clone size only sometimes, using once, few, many, or a class for an expanded clone.

>TRBJ2-7|-|TRBV7-2|many
CASSPRRFEQYF
TGTGCCAGCAGCCCCCGCCGGTTCGAGCAGTACTTC
>TRBJ2-2|-|TRBV14|many
CASSRRQVGTGELFF
TGTGCCAGCAGCCGGAGACAGGTCGGCACCGGGGAGCTGTTTTTT
>TRBJ2-1|TRBD2|TRBV10-3|many
CAISELERGLTHEQFF
TGTGCCATCAGTGAGTTAGAGCGGGGCCTCACCCATGAGCAGTTCTTC
>TRBJ1-1|-|TRBV7-2|few
CASSLGAGMNTEAFF
TGTGCCAGCAGCTTAGGGGCGGGGATGAACACTGAAGCTTTCTTT
>TRBJ2-7|-|TRBV7-2|many
CASSSGLGYREQYF
TGTGCCAGCAGTTCAGGGCTCGGGTACCGCGAGCAGTACTTC
>TRBJ2-5|TRBD2|TRBV4-2|-
CASSQPSLAGEETQYF
TGTGCCAGCAGCCAACCCTCTCTAGCGGGGGAAGAGACCCAGTACTTC
>TRBJ2-6|-|TRBV7-8|many
CASSLRLGRSGANVLTF
TGTGCCAGCAGCTTAAGGCTAGGGAGGTCTGGGGCCAACGTCCTGACTTTC
>TRBJ1-2|-|TRBV7-9|many
CASSYSGVDYGYTF
TGTGCCAGCAGCTATTCGGGGGTTGACTATGGCTACACCTTC
>TRBJ2-7|TRBD2|TRBV4-1|many
CASIRSCGLAGATSLEQYF
TGCGCCAGCATCCGTTCGTGCGGACTAGCGGGAGCCACTTCTCTCGAGCAGTACTTC
>TRBJ1-1|-|TRBV7-6|many
CASSLTGLNTEAFF
TGTGCCAGCAGCTTAACAGGGTTGAACACTGAAGCTTTCTTT
>TRBJ2-7|TRBD1|TRBV20-1|-
CSALSPGQVSYEQYF
TGCAGTGCTCTATCACCGGGACAGGTTTCCTACGAGCAGTACTTC
>TRBJ2-3|-|TRBV29-1|-
CSVLQGTDTQYF
TGCAGCGTTCTCCAGGGCACAGATACGCAGTATTTT
>TRBJ2-2|-|TRBV18|-
CASSLLRDTGELFF
TGTGCCAGCTCCCTACTCCGGGACACCGGGGAGCTGTTTTTT
>TRBJ2-3|-|TRBV27|-
CASSFGPTRTDTQYF
TGTGCCAGCAGTTTTGGACCTACTCGCACAGATACGCAGTATTTT
>TRBJ2-3|-|TRBV7-3|many
CASRGPVSTDTQYF
TGTGCCAGCAGGGGGCCGGTGAGCACAGATACGCAGTATTTT
>TRBJ1-1|-|TRBV7-2|many
CASSPSGTQSTNTEAFF
TGTGCCAGCAGCCCGTCCGGGACGCAGTCAACCAACACTGAAGCTTTCTTT
>TRBJ2-2|TRBD2|TRBV6-5|many
CASTRRGRNTGELFF
TGTGCCAGCACCAGGCGGGGGAGGAACACCGGGGAGCTGTTTTTT
>TRBJ2-1|TRBD2|TRBV20-1|few
CSATGLAGGNEQFF
TGCAGTGCAACGGGACTAGCGGGGGGTAATGAGCAGTTCTTC
>TRBJ1-6|TRBD1|TRBV18|-
CASSPGTGASPLHF
TGTGCCAGCTCACCAGGGACAGGGGCATCACCCCTCCACTTT
>TRBJ2-1|TRBD1|TRBV5-1|-
CASSPLATGYNEQFF
TGCGCCAGCAGCCCCTTAGCGACAGGGTACAATGAGCAGTTCTTC
>TRBJ1-1|-|TRBV29-1|few
CSALDRNPEAFF
TGCAGCGCCCTGGACAGAAACCCTGAAGCTTTCTTT